This TCR beta chain was recorded in a study of OX40 agonist ivuxolimab in advanced cancers. About the study: Ivuxolimab, an antibody acting as an agonist of OX40 (CD134), was used to treat patients.

Clones were read by immunoSEQ multiplex PCR, and TCRdb kept only the in-frame ones, dropping some. This table has about 70,000 clones, roughly 80% appearing once. CDR3 length equals 15 residues. The germline CDR1 and CDR2 sequences are LNHNV and YYDKDF (reference sequence). V lost 0 bases and J 3 bases, leaving 11 bases between the germline ends. This TCR was sampled from an adult with an advanced solid tumor such as melanoma, head and neck, liver or kidney cancer. This chain joins TRBV15 and TRBJ1-2; D is ambiguous. The sample was CD4+ or CD8+ T cells sorted from blood, taken in a trial of the OX40 agonist ivuxolimab. The CDR3 DNA sequence: TGTGCCACCAGCAGAGATGGGAGCAGTTACTATGGCTACACCTTC. It translates to CATSRDGSSYYGYTF.